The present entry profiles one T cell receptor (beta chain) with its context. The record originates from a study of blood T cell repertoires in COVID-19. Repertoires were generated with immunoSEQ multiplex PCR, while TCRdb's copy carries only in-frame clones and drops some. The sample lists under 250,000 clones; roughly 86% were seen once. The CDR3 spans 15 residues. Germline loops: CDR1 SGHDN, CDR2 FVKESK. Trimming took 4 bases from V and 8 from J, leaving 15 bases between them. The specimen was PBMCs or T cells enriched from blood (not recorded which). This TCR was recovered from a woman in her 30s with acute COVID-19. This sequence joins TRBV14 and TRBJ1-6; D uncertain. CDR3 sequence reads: CASSPIDGSYSPLHF. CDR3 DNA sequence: TGTGCCAGCAGCCCGATCGACGGGTCCTATTCACCCCTCCACTTT. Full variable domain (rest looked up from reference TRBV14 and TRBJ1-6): EAGVTQFPSHSVIEKGQTVTLRCDPISGHDNLYWYRRVMGKEIKFLLHFVKESKQDESGMPNNRFLAERTGGTYSTLKVQPAELEDSGVYFCASSPIDGSYSPLHFGNGTRLTVT.